What follows describes a single T cell receptor beta chain. The junction shows a germline mismatch at one end, possibly a read error. Germline lookup yields CDR1 SGHTA and CDR2 FQGNSA. The CDR3 spans 15 residues. Authors' methods: Amplified reference gene primers provided the basis for estimating nucleated cell counts. TCRdb's copy holds only in-frame clones and misses some; the assay was immunoSEQ multiplex PCR. D and trimming were read from the DNA, whereas the V and J calls and clone size are those reported in that table. The sample yields 55,000 to 95,000 clones, roughly 80% seen once. The data were taken from a study of blood T cell repertoires in COVID-19. On the study more broadly: Material from acute and convalescent COVID-19 was sourced from the United States, Italy and Spain.

The receptor was isolated from a woman aged 60-75 years with acute or convalescent COVID-19. Sequenced sample: peripheral blood. The chain links TRBV7-2 to TRBJ1-5; 8 bases fit TRBD1. The CDR3: CASSLAGQVNQPQHF. The DNA of the CDR3 is TGTGCCAGCAGTTTAGCGGGACAGGTAAATCAGCCCCAGCATTTT.